A selection of T cell receptor beta chains follows, all from one sample in a study of cytomegalovirus exposure and HLA in healthy donors. TCRdb's copy holds only in-frame clones and misses some; the assay was immunoSEQ multiplex PCR. This sample has approximately 80,000 clones; more than 50% occur once, and the top ten carry 15%. The sequenced sample was PBMCs. The receptors derive from a woman aged 35 to 49 in good health and CMV-seropositive. Both conserved end residues are part of each CDR3. Each record gives: clone size, V gene, CDR3 length, D gene, J gene, CDR3 DNA, CDR3 protein. D genes are given only for firm matches. Part of the rows lack a size; the others show once, few, many or a class for expanded clones.

>-|TRBV10-3|13|-|TRBJ2-3
TGTGCCATCAGCTCGGGAGAAACAGATACGCAGTATTTT
CAISSGETDTQYF
>-|TRBV2|16|TRBD2|TRBJ2-1
TGTGCCAGCACCTCTAGTGGGACTAGCTATGTGAATGAGCAGTTCTTC
CASTSSGTSYVNEQFF
>few|TRBV19|17|TRBD1|TRBJ1-5
TGTGCCAGTAGTACCCGACAGGGTAATTTGGGAAAGCAGCCCCAGCATTTT
CASSTRQGNLGKQPQHF
>once|TRBV5-1|14|TRBD1|TRBJ1-1
TGCGCCAGCAGCTTCAAAGGGACAGACACTGAAGCTTTCTTT
CASSFKGTDTEAFF
>-|TRBV11-3|17|TRBD2|TRBJ2-1
TGTGCCAGCAGCCCATGGCCCACTAGCGGGAGGGCCAATGAGCAGTTCTTC
CASSPWPTSGRANEQFF
>-|TRBV11-2|14|-|TRBJ1-2
TGTGCCAGCAGCTTAGTCGGAGGGTATATAGGCTACACCTTC
CASSLVGGYIGYTF
>-|TRBV5-6|13|TRBD1|TRBJ1-2
TGTGCCAGCAGCGTGGGGACAGGCGGCGGCTACACCTTC
CASSVGTGGGYTF
>-|TRBV5-3|17|TRBD2|TRBJ2-7
TGTGCCAGAAGTCTTGAAACCCGAGCGGGAGGGGACTACGAGCAGTACTTC
CARSLETRAGGDYEQYF
>-|TRBV29-1|13|TRBD1|TRBJ1-1
TGCAGCGTTCTGGGACAGGGGGCCCCTGAAGCTTTCTTT
CSVLGQGAPEAFF
>few|TRBV7-2|13|-|TRBJ1-2
TGTGCCAGCAGCTCATTCGGGGACTATGGCTACACCTTC
CASSSFGDYGYTF
>-|TRBV5-5|13|-|TRBJ1-2
TGTGCCAGCAGCTTAGGACAGATTCTGGGCTACACCTTC
CASSLGQILGYTF
>once|TRBV6-1|13|-|TRBJ2-7
TGTGCCAGCAAAGGTAGCGTAAGCTACGAGCAGTACTTC
CASKGSVSYEQYF
>-|TRBV29-1|15|-|TRBJ1-1
TGCAGCGTTGAAGATGTGAGACAGAAGGACACTGAAGCTTTCTTT
CSVEDVRQKDTEAFF
>-|TRBV5-6|12|-|TRBJ1-2
TGTGCCAGCAGCTTCCTGACAGGCGGCTACACCTTC
CASSFLTGGYTF
>few|TRBV5-1|14|-|TRBJ1-1
TGCGCCAGCACATCGCTAGGGGAGAACACTGAAGCTTTCTTT
CASTSLGENTEAFF
>-|TRBV7-2|13|-|TRBJ1-5
TGTGCCAGCAGCTCCGGGAGAGATCAGCCCCAGCATTTT
CASSSGRDQPQHF
>-|TRBV10-3|15|TRBD2|TRBJ2-7
TGTGCCATCCGCAAACCGACTAGCGGATCCTACGAGCAGTACTTC
CAIRKPTSGSYEQYF
>-|TRBV2|15|TRBD2|TRBJ2-1
TGTGCCAGCAGTGGGAGCGGGAGGGGTTACAATGAGCAGTTCTTC
CASSGSGRGYNEQFF
>few|TRBV10-3|12|-|TRBJ2-7
TGTGCCATCAGTGAGTCGGTCTACGAGCAGTACTTC
CAISESVYEQYF
>few|TRBV28|15|TRBD1|TRBJ2-1
TGTGCCAGCAGTTCTTGGTCGGACAGGGAGAATGAGCAGTTCTTC
CASSSWSDRENEQFF
>once|TRBV6-6|14|-|TRBJ2-5
TGTGCCAGCACCCCAGGGGCAGGGTTTGGGGAGCAGTACTTC
CASTPGAGFGEQYF
>-|TRBV10-3|14|-|TRBJ2-2
TGTGCCATCAGAGGACTGTACTCCACCGGGGAGCTGTTTTTT
CAIRGLYSTGELFF
>few|TRBV7-2|14|TRBD1|TRBJ1-5
TGTGCCAGCAGCTTTACAGGGGGCGGGCAGCCCCAGCATTTT
CASSFTGGGQPQHF
>-|TRBV5-4|16|TRBD1|TRBJ1-1
TGTGCCAGCAGCCGAATCCAGGGACAGGGAAAAACTGAAGCTTTCTTT
CASSRIQGQGKTEAFF
>-|TRBV4-2|15|-|TRBJ2-7
TGTGCCAGCAGCCAAGTTACAGCGGGTAGCTACGAGCAGTACTTC
CASSQVTAGSYEQYF
>-|TRBV5-6|15|TRBD1|TRBJ2-1
TGTGCCAGCAGCTTGGGGGACAGGGGATACAATGAGCAGTTCTTC
CASSLGDRGYNEQFF